The clone carrying this T cell receptor (beta chain) has ten or more counts. V lost 7 bases and J lost 2, with 3 bases in between. CDR1 and CDR2 (germline): PRHDT, FYEKMQ (reference sequence). The CDR3 totals 11 residues. A single record per CDR3 protein comes from TCRdb applying MiXCR to the 5' RACE reads. The table has 85,000 to 100,000 distinct CDR3 sequences, about 3.8% seen once; the top ten hold around 6%. This record comes from a study of neurological immune-mediated disorders. The specimen was PBMCs. J is TRBJ1-3 and V is TRBV13, with D hard to call. This TCR derives from a woman aged 18-29 years with multiple sclerosis. The CDR3: CASTPGNTIYF. In nucleotides, the CDR3 is TGTGCCAGCACGCCTGGAAACACCATATATTTT.